This is a list of T cell receptor beta chains from one sample in a study of T cell responses to AZD1222 COVID-19 vaccine. Assay used: immunoSEQ multiplex PCR; TCRdb lists only in-frame clones, some missing. The top ten hold about 3% of the sample, which has some 130,000 clones, roughly 90% seen once. The input for sequencing was peripheral blood, taken on day 0 of AZD1222 vaccination. Receptors were obtained from an adult in good health. Each CDR3 is given with its conserved first and last residue. The D gene is left open where the match is weak. Part of the rows lack a size; the others show once, few, many or a class for expanded clones.

j_call v_call clone_size d_call cdr3_aa cdr3_nt
TRBJ2-7 TRBV4-3 . TRBD1 CASSQEEGTATYEQYF TGCGCCAGCAGCCAAGAGGAAGGGACAGCGACCTACGAGCAGTACTTC
TRBJ1-2 TRBV19 . . CASSIVARGSYGYTF TGTGCCAGTAGTATAGTCGCCAGGGGAAGTTATGGCTACACCTTC
TRBJ2-3 TRBV29-1 once TRBD2 CSVEDRGGRFDTQYF TGCAGCGTTGAAGATCGGGGCGGGAGGTTCGATACGCAGTATTTT
TRBJ2-5 TRBV7-9 . . CASSPVGETQYF TGTGCCAGCAGCCCGGTCGGAGAGACCCAGTACTTC
TRBJ1-2 TRBV15 . TRBD1 CATSSALWDRESRGYGYTF TGTGCCACCAGCAGCGCCCTTTGGGACAGGGAGTCTCGCGGCTATGGCTACACCTTC
TRBJ2-5 TRBV5-4 . . CASSLASRAETQYF TGTGCCAGCAGCTTGGCGTCCAGGGCCGAGACCCAGTACTTC
TRBJ2-4 TRBV6-2/TRBV6-3 once . CASSYSALAKNIQYF TGTGCCAGCAGTTACTCGGCGTTAGCCAAAAACATTCAGTACTTC
TRBJ2-5 TRBV3-1/TRBV3-2 . TRBD2 CASSQGGSGSETQYF TGTGCCAGCAGCCAAGGGGGTAGCGGGAGTGAGACCCAGTACTTC
TRBJ2-3 TRBV5-1 . TRBD2 CASSFTGTSATDTQYF TGCGCCAGCAGCTTTACCGGGACTAGCGCTACAGATACGCAGTATTTT
TRBJ2-1 TRBV28 . . CASNPGVHNEQFF TGTGCCAGCAACCCAGGGGTCCACAATGAGCAGTTCTTC
TRBJ2-3 TRBV6-2/TRBV6-3 few TRBD1 CASSLNPGQGTDTQYF TGTGCCAGCAGTTTGAACCCGGGACAGGGTACAGATACGCAGTATTTT
TRBJ1-3 TRBV3-1/TRBV3-2 . TRBD1 CASSHNRGSGNTIYF TGTGCCAGCAGCCATAACAGGGGGTCTGGAAACACCATATATTTT
TRBJ1-2 TRBV30 few TRBD1 CAWYRGEGARSGYTF TGTGCCTGGTACCGTGGGGAGGGGGCGCGATCTGGCTACACCTTC
TRBJ1-5 TRBV30 . TRBD1 CAWRPGTGNQPQHF TGTGCCTGGAGACCCGGGACAGGGAATCAGCCCCAGCATTTT
TRBJ1-6 TRBV7-2 . . CASSASAGRESGSPLHF TGTGCCAGCAGCGCGTCCGCAGGCCGGGAGAGTGGTTCACCCCTCCACTTT
TRBJ2-7 TRBV21-1 . . CASSKRRGFYEQYF TGTGCCAGCAGCAAACGGCGGGGCTTTTACGAGCAGTACTTC
TRBJ2-1 TRBV27 . TRBD1 CASSLSWGTAQFF TGTGCCAGCAGTTTATCGTGGGGGACAGCCCAGTTCTTC
TRBJ1-1 TRBV19 . . CARITAFRKNTEAFF TGTGCCAGGATCACAGCGTTCAGGAAGAACACTGAAGCTTTCTTT
TRBJ2-7 TRBV5-4 . TRBD1 CASSWTGDDPYEQYF TGTGCCAGCAGCTGGACAGGGGATGACCCCTACGAGCAGTACTTC
TRBJ1-1 TRBV6-5 once . CASSYFSGLHTEAFF TGTGCCAGCAGTTACTTCTCTGGGCTCCACACTGAAGCTTTCTTT
TRBJ2-1 TRBV4-1 . . CASSQPLEGREQFF TGCGCCAGCAGCCAACCTCTCGAGGGTAGGGAGCAGTTCTTC
TRBJ1-1 TRBV12-3/TRBV12-4 once . CASRTTGRTEAFF TGTGCCAGCAGGACCACAGGGCGCACTGAAGCTTTCTTT
TRBJ1-1 TRBV6-5 few . CASSYAVLNTEAFF TGTGCCAGCAGTTATGCGGTTCTGAACACTGAAGCTTTCTTT
TRBJ2-7 TRBV14 . . CASSLLGGPSYEQYF TGTGCCAGCAGCCTACTCGGCGGGCCCTCCTACGAGCAGTACTTC
TRBJ2-7 TRBV7-2 . . CASSLSGYEQYF TGTGCCAGCAGCTTATCAGGATACGAGCAGTACTTC
TRBJ2-7 TRBV5-1 . . CASSPGSAFYSYEQYF TGCGCCAGCAGCCCCGGGAGTGCTTTTTACTCCTACGAGCAGTACTTC